This T cell receptor (beta chain) originates from a study of CD8+ T cells in alopecia areata. The sample's treatment: oral pan-JAK inhibitor, 5-10 mg twice daily. This clone came up a few times. Germline CDR1 MNHNS, CDR2 SASEGT. The CDR3 runs to 19 residues. V lost 1 base and J lost 2; bases outside the gene matches: 17. Extraction and reverse transcription of RNA yielded cDNA as the sequencing template. Sequenced by immunoSEQ multiplex PCR; TCRdb stores in-frame clones only, minus some. The data contain around 100,000 clones, around 53% of them singletons. The chain combines TRBV6-1 with TRBJ2-7; 7 bases are a match to TRBD1. The TCR comes from a human donor with alopecia areata. This sample comprised CD8+ T cells sorted from blood, obtained at week 24, from a patient treated with tofacitinib. CDR3 nucleotides: TGTGCCAGCAGTGAAGGGACAGGCACTAAAGGAACGAGTCCCTACGAGCAGTACTTC. This translates into CASSEGTGTKGTSPYEQYF.